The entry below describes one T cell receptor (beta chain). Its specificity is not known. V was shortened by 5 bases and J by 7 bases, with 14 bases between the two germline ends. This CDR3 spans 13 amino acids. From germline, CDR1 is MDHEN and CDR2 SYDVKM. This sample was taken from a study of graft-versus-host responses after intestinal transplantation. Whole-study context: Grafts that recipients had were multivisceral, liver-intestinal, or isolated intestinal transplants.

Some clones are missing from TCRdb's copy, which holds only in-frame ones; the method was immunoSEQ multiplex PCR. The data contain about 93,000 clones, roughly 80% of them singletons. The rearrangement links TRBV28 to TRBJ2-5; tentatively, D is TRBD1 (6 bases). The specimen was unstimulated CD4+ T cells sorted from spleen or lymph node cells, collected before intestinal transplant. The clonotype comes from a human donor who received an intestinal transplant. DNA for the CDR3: TGTGCCAGCAGTCCCGGACAGTCAGGGACCCAGTACTTC. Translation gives CASSPGQSGTQYF.